Following are 24 T cell receptor beta chains from one sample sequenced in a study of T cells in Graves' hyperthyroidism and ophthalmopathy. Amplification of TCR beta CDR3 regions was performed using RNA transcripts as template. TCR CDR3 regions were first amplified by RT-PCR with HTBI primers. TCRdb redid the calling of the multiplex PCR reads with MiXCR, one entry per CDR3 protein. The sample holds a few hundred thousand distinct CDR3 sequences, approximately 14% seen once. The source material was blood. The origin of the receptors is a woman under 40 with Graves' hyperthyroidism.

There are many counts of this clonotype. The rearrangement uses TRBV28 and TRBJ2-7; the match to TRBD1 covers 8 bases. Germline V gives CDR1 MDHEN, CDR2 SYDVKM. The junction had 7 bases not matched to a gene; V was cut back by 5 bases and J by 4 bases. CDR3 length equals 14 residues. The CDR3 sequence is CASSGRGLGYEQYF. As DNA, the CDR3 is TGTGCCAGCAGTGGCAGGGGGCTGGGATACGAGCAGTACTTC.

This clonotype has ten or more counts. V is TRBV7-3 and J is TRBJ2-1, with 7 bases lining up with TRBD1. There are 15 residues in the CDR3. V dropped 5 bases and J dropped 4; count of bases not matched to a gene: 8. Germline-derived CDR1 and CDR2 are SGHTA and FQGTGA. The CDR3 spells CASSLSGQVYNEQFF. In nucleotides, the CDR3 is TGTGCCAGCAGCCTGTCTGGACAGGTATACAATGAGCAGTTCTTC.

This clonotype was recorded a few times. This chain joins TRBV2 and TRBJ2-3; D may correspond to TRBD1 or TRBD2 (5 bases each). Trimming left V 8 bases short and J 6 bases short, with 27 bases between. The CDR3 has 17 amino acids. The germline V gene has CDR1 SNHLY and CDR2 FYNNEI. DNA of the CDR3: TGTGCCAGCCCGTCCCCACCTGGGACGGGTTCGGGGGATACGCAGTATTTT. Protein sequence: CASPSPPGTGSGDTQYF. Complete variable domain (other parts from reference TRBV2 and TRBJ2-3): EPEVTQTPSHQVTQMGQEVILRCVPISNHLYFYWYRQILGQKVEFLVSFYNNEISEKSEIFDDQFSVERPDGSNFTLKIRSTKLEDSAMYFCASPSPPGTGSGDTQYFGPGTRLTVL.

This clonotype was found a few times. CDR3 in amino acids: CASSKLRPTDVTQHF. CDR3 bases: TGTGCCAGCAGCAAACTTCGCCCCACTGACGTCACCCAGCATTTT. The genes are TRBV6-1 and TRBJ1-5; no reliable D call. This CDR3 is 15 amino acids long. Germline V gene sequence: CDR1 MNHNS, CDR2 SASEGT. Trimming removed 6 bases from V and 11 bases from J, with 23 bases in between.

On this clonotype: Since a much larger clone is just one base distant, this may be a read error. The chain is built from TRBV7-2 and TRBJ2-1; the match to TRBD2 covers 9 bases. J was trimmed by 7 bases and V by 8 bases; bases with no gene match: 15. Germline CDR1 and CDR2: SGHTA and FQGNSA. This CDR3 has 16 amino acids. DNA for the CDR3: TGTGCCAGCGGCCAGGATGGAGCGGGAGGTTGGAATGAGCAGTTCTTC. Its protein product is CASGQDGAGGWNEQFF.

Many counts were recorded for this clonotype. CDR3 region: CASSVSGVDEQFF. The CDR3 DNA is TGTGCCAGCAGTGTCTCGGGTGTGGATGAGCAGTTCTTC. The chain joins TRBV2 to TRBJ2-1, with D uncertain. Germline CDR1 and CDR2: SNHLY and FYNNEI. The V end was cut by 4 bases, the J end by 8 bases, with 12 bases between. The CDR3 has 13 amino acids. The full variable domain, with the rest looked up from reference TRBV2 and TRBJ2-1, is EPEVTQTPSHQVTQMGQEVILRCVPISNHLYFYWYRQILGQKVEFLVSFYNNEISEKSEIFDDQFSVERPDGSNFTLKIRSTKLEDSAMYFCASSVSGVDEQFFGPGTRLTVL.

This clonotype was picked up a small number of times. The J gene is TRBJ2-1, the V gene TRBV14, with 13 bases matching TRBD2. V lost 1 base to trimming and J lost 6 bases; unmatched junction nucleotides: 6. This CDR3 spans 17 amino acids. Germline CDR1 is SGHDN and CDR2 is FVKESK. For the CDR3, the DNA is TGTGCCAGCAGCCAAGCAACTAGCGGGAGGGCCCTCAATGAGCAGTTCTTC. Translated, it gives CASSQATSGRALNEQFF.

This clonotype has a handful of counts. J is TRBJ2-1 and V is TRBV29-1; 9 nucleotides agree with TRBD1. CDR1 is SQVTM and CDR2 is ANQGSEA in the germline V gene. CDR3 size: 9 residues. V shed 7 bases and J 14 bases; nucleotides not matched to a gene: 3. CDR3 sequence: CSAGTGKFF. The CDR3 DNA reads as TGCAGCGCCGGGACAGGGAAGTTCTTC.

This clonotype was seen many times. The rearrangement links TRBV18 to TRBJ2-3, with TRBD1 matching 8 bases. The length of the CDR3 is 14 residues. The V and J ends lost 8 bases and 4 bases, in that order; junction bases with no gene match: 8. Germline assignment: CDR1 KGHSH and CDR2 LQKENI. For the CDR3, the DNA is TGTGCCAGCGTAATACGGACAGGGCCAGATACGCAGTATTTT. Protein sequence: CASVIRTGPDTQYF. The variable domain in full, completed from reference TRBV18 and TRBJ2-3, reads NAGVMQNPRHLVRRRGQEARLRCSPMKGHSHVYWYRQLPEEGLKFMVYLQKENIIDESGMPKERFSAEFPKEGPSILRIQQVVRGDSAAYFCASVIRTGPDTQYFGPGTRLTVL.

The chain has TRBV6-1 and TRBJ2-1; D is possibly TRBD1 or TRBD2 (5 bases each). V lost 3 bases, J lost 13 bases, and 10 bases lay in between. The germline gives CDR1 MNHNS, CDR2 SASEGT. CDR3 length: 11 amino acids. The CDR3 DNA is TGTGCCAGCAGTGATGTTGGGGGTCAGTTCTTC. Translation: CASSDVGGQFF.

This clonotype appeared a few times. J is TRBJ1-3 and V is TRBV12-3 or TRBV12-4; D is unresolved. V lost 0 bases and J lost 2, with 11 bases in between. This CDR3 has 16 residues. The DNA for the CDR3 is TGTGCCAGCAGTTTAGCGCTAGGGTTAACTGGAAACACCATATATTTT. Translation: CASSLALGLTGNTIYF.

This clonotype was seen only a few times. The CDR3 DNA reads TGTGCCAGCAGCCAAGTGGTCGGGACCGGGGAAGAGACCCAGTACTTC. Its protein product is CASSQVVGTGEETQYF. This chain links TRBV3-1 with TRBJ2-5; D possibly matches TRBD1 or TRBD2 (5 bases each). Trimming removed 1 base from V and 3 bases from J, with 15 bases in between. The CDR3 is made up of 16 amino acids. Germline CDR1 and CDR2: LGHDT and YNNKEL (reference sequence).

In its sample, this clonotype was seen many times. V is TRBV5-8 and J is TRBJ2-3; D not certain. The germline V gene encodes CDR1 SGHTS and CDR2 YDEGEE. This CDR3 has 17 residues. V was trimmed by 6 bases and J by 2 bases, leaving 22 bases between them. The CDR3 coding sequence is TGTGCCAGCAATCTCCGCTGGTCTATGCGGAACACAGATACGCAGTATTTT. It encodes CASNLRWSMRNTDTQYF.

This chain joins TRBV28 and TRBJ1-3, with a possible D match to TRBD1 (6 bases). Trimming left V 1 base short and J 3 bases short, with 13 bases between. This CDR3 region has 16 residues. Germline values: CDR1 MDHEN, CDR2 SYDVKM. The CDR3 DNA reads TGTGCCAGCAGTTTATCGTTGGGGGCTGGTGGAAACACCATATATTTT. Amino acids: CASSLSLGAGGNTIYF.

This clonotype was detected a few times. This chain joins TRBV4-1 and TRBJ1-5; D gene ambiguous. V was cut by 6 bases and J by 7 bases, with 16 bases left in between. Germline V gene data show CDR1 as MGHRA and CDR2 as YSYEKL. This CDR3 spans 14 amino acids. This CDR3 reads CASSSMRAEQPQHF. CDR3 in DNA: TGCGCCAGCAGTTCGATGCGGGCTGAGCAGCCCCAGCATTTT.

This clonotype was detected ten times or more. The rearrangement joins TRBV7-3 to TRBJ2-1; 10 bases match TRBD2. From germline, CDR1 is SGHTA and CDR2 FQGTGA. Trimming removed 4 bases from V and 10 bases from J; junction bases left unmatched: 10. CDR3 length: 15 amino acids. The CDR3 loop reads CASSSSGRASGEQFF. CDR3 DNA: TGTGCCAGCAGCTCCAGCGGGAGGGCCTCAGGGGAGCAGTTCTTC.

J is TRBJ1-5 and V is TRBV10-3; tentatively, D is TRBD1 (5 bases). CDR1 and CDR2 (germline): ENHRY, SYGVKD. Between the trimmed V and J ends, which lost 3 bases and 16 bases, there was a span of 16 bases. This CDR3 contains 12 residues. CDR3 loop: CAISDGTSGVHF. CDR3 bases: TGTGCCATCAGTGATGGGACGAGTGGGGTCCATTTT.

The J gene is TRBJ2-7, the V gene TRBV27; 9 positions match TRBD2. CDR3 size: 16 residues. CDR1 is MNHEY, CDR2 SMNVEV, per germline (reference sequence). Trimming at V came to 3 bases and at J to 2 bases, leaving 8 bases not matched to a gene. CDR3: CASSFGTSLFTYEQYF. The CDR3 DNA reads TGTGCCAGCAGTTTCGGGACTAGCCTTTTTACCTACGAGCAGTACTTC.

The rearrangement joins TRBV7-9 to TRBJ1-2; D not resolved. The V gene's germline CDR1 is SEHNR and CDR2 FQNEAQ (reference sequence). The ends were cut back, 5 bases at V and 4 bases at J, with 20 bases in the middle. The CDR3 consists of 16 residues. The CDR3 loop is CASSLPAGLYSYGYTF. The CDR3 bases are TGTGCCAGCAGCCTCCCGGCTGGACTGTATTCCTATGGCTACACCTTC.

This clonotype was picked up many times. This chain connects TRBV6-1 to TRBJ1-2, with TRBD1 identical over 11 bases. V shed 6 bases, J shed 8 bases, and the junction held 17 bases outside the gene matches. There are 17 residues in the CDR3. The germline CDR1 and CDR2 sequences are MNHNS and SASEGT. The CDR3 reads CASSNRDRGYRFQGYTF. For the CDR3, the DNA is TGTGCCAGCAGCAACCGGGACAGGGGGTATCGTTTTCAAGGCTACACCTTC.

This sequence joins TRBV6-1 and TRBJ2-7; 10 nucleotides match TRBD2. Trimming cost V 1 base and J 5 bases; bases outside gene matches: 11. Per the germline V gene, CDR1 is MNHNS and CDR2 is SASEGT. The CDR3 is 17 residues long. The CDR3 protein is CASSEGWASGSWNEQYF. CDR3 coding DNA: TGTGCCAGCAGTGAAGGTTGGGCTAGCGGGAGTTGGAACGAGCAGTACTTC.

This clonotype was counted between two and nine times. The rearrangement uses TRBV4-2 and TRBJ2-2, with TRBD2 matching over 8 bases. Trimming cost V 1 base and J 4 bases; bases outside gene matches: 8. CDR1 and CDR2 (germline): LGHNA, YNFKEQ. The CDR3 length is 17 residues. The CDR3 is CASSQAGVAGLTGELFF. The CDR3 region has the DNA TGTGCCAGCAGCCAAGCCGGGGTAGCGGGGCTCACCGGGGAGCTGTTTTTT.

As concerns this clonotype: This may stem from a read error, because a much larger clone lies one nucleotide away. This chain links TRBV20-1 with TRBJ1-1; possibly TRBD1 for D (6 bases). V was shortened by 3 bases and J by 5 bases, with 19 bases between the two germline ends. The germline V gene has CDR1 DFQATT and CDR2 SNEGSKA (reference sequence). The CDR3 contains 15 residues. DNA for the CDR3: TGCAGTGCTAGGATCCGACAGGACCGGGCGACTGAAGCTTTCTTT. Translated, it gives CSARIRQDRATEAFF.

In its sample, this clonotype was seen once. The chain couples TRBV24-1 to TRBJ2-3; a possible D gene is TRBD1 (6 bases). The V end was cut by 4 bases, the J end by 2 bases, with 15 bases between. This CDR3 contains 16 residues. Germline CDR1 and CDR2: KGHDR and SFDVKD. CDR3 region: CATSDDLRDTTDTQYF. CDR3 coding DNA: TGTGCCACCAGTGACGACTTACGGGACACCACAGATACGCAGTATTTT.